The next 8 T cell receptor beta chains were all read from a single sample in a study of siplizumab effects on memory and regulatory T cells. The repertoire was sequenced with immunoSEQ multiplex PCR; TCRdb's copy has only in-frame clones and lacks some. The sample consists of roughly 100,000 clones, more than 85% of them appearing once. Sequenced input: CD4+ T cells sorted from blood. The receptors derive from a human donor in good health.

The chain carries TRBV7-9 and TRBJ1-1, with D hard to call. V was cut by 5 bases and J by 7 bases, with 8 bases left in between. Germline assignment: CDR1 SEHNR and CDR2 FQNEAQ (reference sequence). This CDR3 spans 11 amino acids. The CDR3 spells CASSLKFEAFF. The CDR3 bases are TGTGCCAGCAGCCTAAAATTTGAAGCTTTCTTT. The complete variable domain, with remaining parts taken from reference TRBV7-9 and TRBJ1-1, reads DTGVSQNPRHKITKRGQNVTFRCDPISEHNRLYWYRQTLGQGPEFLTYFQNEAQLEKSRLLSDRFSAERPKGSFSTLEIQRTEQGDSAMYLCASSLKFEAFFGQGTRLTVV.

The rearrangement uses TRBV28 and TRBJ2-5; 16 bases are a match to TRBD2. Germline CDR1 and CDR2: MDHEN and SYDVKM. Losses at the gene ends were 5 bases for V and 4 bases for J; bases not matched to a gene: 4. The CDR3 extends over 16 amino acids. CDR3 region: CASSGTSGRAVETQYF. The CDR3 nucleotides read TGTGCCAGCAGTGGGACTAGCGGGAGGGCCGTAGAGACCCAGTACTTC.

The rearrangement links TRBV7-8 to TRBJ1-1, with TRBD1 matching over 7 bases. The CDR3 is 13 residues long. V lost 1 base and J lost 7; bases outside the gene matches: 3. Germline assignment: CDR1 SGHVS and CDR2 FQNEAQ. The CDR3 sequence: CASSLGGQNEAFF. DNA for the CDR3: TGTGCCAGCAGCTTAGGGGGACAGAATGAAGCTTTCTTT.

The chain carries TRBV18 and TRBJ2-2; 7 nucleotides line up with TRBD2. CDR3 length: 13 amino acids. Germline-derived CDR1 and CDR2 are KGHSH and LQKENI. The ends lost 3 bases at V and 7 bases at J; junction bases unmatched: 2. CDR3 sequence (DNA): TGTGCCAGCTCACCGGGGACTATCGGGGAGCTGTTTTTT. This translates into CASSPGTIGELFF.

The rearrangement links TRBV27 to TRBJ2-2, with D perhaps matching TRBD1 (6 bases). V gave up 4 bases and J gave up 2 bases, with 14 bases separating them. In germline, CDR1 is MNHEY, CDR2 SMNVEV (reference sequence). The CDR3 is made up of 16 amino acids. CDR3 residues: CASSSPPRGNTGELFF. DNA for the CDR3: TGTGCCAGCAGTTCCCCCCCCAGGGGAAACACCGGGGAGCTGTTTTTT.

The gene calls are TRBV29-1 and TRBJ1-4, with D hard to call. V lost 7 bases to trimming and J lost 2 bases, with 14 bases between them. This CDR3 is 14 amino acids long. From germline, CDR1 is SQVTM and CDR2 ANQGSEA. The DNA of the CDR3 is TGCAGCGCTAGGCACAGTGGGACTAATGAAAAACTGTTTTTT. It specifies CSARHSGTNEKLFF.

This chain uses TRBV4-1 with TRBJ1-1, with a tentative D call TRBD1 (5 bases). This CDR3 region has 15 residues. CDR1 is MGHRA and CDR2 is YSYEKL in the germline V gene. The V and J ends lost 4 bases and 2 bases respectively, with 14 bases between them. CDR3 residues: CASSRRSGANTEAFF. CDR3 nucleotide sequence: TGCGCCAGCAGCCGCCGGTCCGGGGCCAACACTGAAGCTTTCTTT.

The chain has TRBV2 and TRBJ2-7, with D hard to call. Between the trimmed V and J ends, which lost 4 bases and 3 bases, there was a span of 10 bases. CDR3 length: 13 amino acids. Germline CDR1 reads SNHLY; CDR2 reads FYNNEI. For the CDR3, the DNA is TGTGCCAGCAGTGTAACCTCCTTCTACGAGCAGTACTTC. It codes for CASSVTSFYEQYF.